These T cell receptor beta chains were read from a single sample in a study of cytomegalovirus exposure and HLA in healthy donors. Clones were read by immunoSEQ multiplex PCR, and TCRdb kept only the in-frame ones, dropping some. The data contain approximately 180,000 clones, 80% to 85% of them singletons. Sequencing was performed on PBMCs. Every receptor here comes from a woman in her twenties or thirties in good health and CMV-seronegative. The CDR3 runs from the conserved cysteine through the conserved F or W. The D gene is left open where the match is weak. The size entry is marked missing in some rows and otherwise reads once, few, many or a size class.

D	V	length	J	size	DNA	CDR3
TRBD1	TRBV6-6	14	TRBJ2-7	once	TGTGCCAGCAGTTACTCGGGGACAGACTACGAGCAGTACTTC	CASSYSGTDYEQYF
NA	TRBV7-2	16	TRBJ2-2	NA	TGTGCCAGCAGCCCCGCCGGGACACTTAACACCGGGGAGCTGTTTTTT	CASSPAGTLNTGELFF
NA	TRBV13	16	TRBJ2-2	NA	TGTGCCAGCAGCGTCCGACAGGGAGGGAACACCGGGGAGCTGTTTTTT	CASSVRQGGNTGELFF
NA	TRBV5-1	13	TRBJ1-2	once	TGCGCCAGCAGCTTGGTAGAGAACTATGGCTACACCTTC	CASSLVENYGYTF
NA	TRBV10-3	15	TRBJ1-1	NA	TGTGCCATCAGTGAGTCGGGGGGAACGAACACTGAAGCTTTCTTT	CAISESGGTNTEAFF
NA	TRBV7-9	14	TRBJ2-7	once	TGTGCCAGCAGCAAGAGCCCTCTGGTCGGGGAGCAGTACTTC	CASSKSPLVGEQYF
TRBD1	TRBV6-1	16	TRBJ1-1	few	TGTGCCAGCAGTGAAGGGTACAGGGGAATAGGCACTGAAGCTTTCTTT	CASSEGYRGIGTEAFF
NA	TRBV5-1	16	TRBJ2-1	NA	TGCGCCAGCAGCCCACAACTAGGCATCCCTACCAATGAGCAGTTCTTC	CASSPQLGIPTNEQFF
NA	TRBV21-1	15	TRBJ1-3	NA	TGTGCCAGCAGCAGGGGGGGGCCACCTGGAAACACCATATATTTT	CASSRGGPPGNTIYF
NA	TRBV6-5	13	TRBJ1-5	few	TGTGCCAGCGAGGGTATCCTTAATCAGCCCCAGCATTTT	CASEGILNQPQHF
NA	TRBV4-3	16	TRBJ2-6	NA	TGCGCCAGCAGCCAAGATGAGAGCTCTGGGGCCAACGTCCTGACTTTC	CASSQDESSGANVLTF
TRBD1	TRBV7-2	15	TRBJ2-5	NA	TGTGCCAGCAGCCCGGACAGGGTTCGCCAAGAGACCCAGTACTTC	CASSPDRVRQETQYF
NA	TRBV4-2	15	TRBJ2-5	NA	TGTGCCAGCAGCCAAGATTTCACTAGCAGGGAGACCCAGTACTTC	CASSQDFTSRETQYF
TRBD2	TRBV19	19	TRBJ2-1	NA	TGTGCCAGTAGTTATAAGGGGGTTAGCGGGCTAGCGGGGGGCGGTGAGCAGTTCTTC	CASSYKGVSGLAGGGEQFF
TRBD1	TRBV19	15	TRBJ2-3	few	TGTGCCAGTAGTTTACAGGGGGCCTTCACAGATACGCAGTATTTT	CASSLQGAFTDTQYF
NA	TRBV7-9	15	TRBJ1-5	many	TGTGCCAGCAGCTTAGGAGGGTATAGCAATCAGCCCCAGCATTTT	CASSLGGYSNQPQHF
TRBD2	TRBV28	15	TRBJ2-1	NA	TGTGCCAGCAGGGAAGCGGGAACTTGGAACAATGAGCAGTTCTTC	CASREAGTWNNEQFF
NA	TRBV6-1	15	TRBJ1-3	NA	TGTGCCAGCAGGGACAGCTACAACCCTGGAAACACCATATATTTT	CASRDSYNPGNTIYF
NA	TRBV27	14	TRBJ1-1	NA	TGTGCCAGCAGTCAGACACTGATGAACACTGAAGCTTTCTTT	CASSQTLMNTEAFF
TRBD1	TRBV7-9	16	TRBJ1-6	NA	TGTGCCAGCAGCTCCCAACAGGGGTGGGATAATTCACCCCTCCACTTT	CASSSQQGWDNSPLHF
NA	TRBV5-3	13	TRBJ2-7	NA	TGTGCCAGAAGCTTGGTTCGCTCCTACGAGCAGTACTTC	CARSLVRSYEQYF
TRBD1	TRBV2	17	TRBJ2-7	few	TGTGCCAGCAGTGAAGCGCTTCCGGGACAGGGGGCGATCGAGCAGTACTTC	CASSEALPGQGAIEQYF
NA	TRBV6-1	14	TRBJ1-4	NA	TGTGCCAGCAGTGAAGACGTCGACAGTGGAAAACTGTTTTTT	CASSEDVDSGKLFF
NA	TRBV11-1	17	TRBJ2-3	few	TGTGCCAGCAGCTTAGACCACGGGCGGGGAAGCACAGATACGCAGTATTTT	CASSLDHGRGSTDTQYF
TRBD2	TRBV7-6	18	TRBJ2-1	NA	TGTGCCAGCAGCTTAGCCCGAGGACTAGCGGGACTGTACAATGAGCAGTTCTTC	CASSLARGLAGLYNEQFF
TRBD1	TRBV9	15	TRBJ1-1	NA	TGTGCCAGCAGCGAGGGGTCCAGGGGGAGCACTGAAGCTTTCTTT	CASSEGSRGSTEAFF
TRBD1	TRBV6-5	16	TRBJ1-2	NA	TGTGCCAGCAGTTACACCTTTGGGACAGCTTCAGGAGGCTACACCTTC	CASSYTFGTASGGYTF
NA	TRBV4-3	13	TRBJ2-7	NA	TGCGCCAGCAGCCAAGATAGGAGCTACGAGCAGTACTTC	CASSQDRSYEQYF
NA	TRBV6-5	13	TRBJ1-5	NA	TGTGCCAGCAGTTACAGGGGGGGGCAGCCCCAGCATTTT	CASSYRGGQPQHF
TRBD1	TRBV27	15	TRBJ2-5	NA	TGTGCCAGCAGTTTGCTATCACAGGGGCAAGAGACCCAGTACTTC	CASSLLSQGQETQYF
TRBD2	TRBV19	16	TRBJ2-5	NA	TGTGCCAGTAGCCTCGGGGGGGGGCGCGTGTTGGAGACCCAGTACTTC	CASSLGGGRVLETQYF
NA	TRBV28	15	TRBJ1-6	NA	TGTGCCAGCGTCCACAGGAGCTCCTATAATTCACCCCTCCACTTT	CASVHRSSYNSPLHF
NA	TRBV28	16	TRBJ1-5	NA	TGTGCCAGCAGTTTTGGGCTACAGGATAGCAATCAGCCCCAGCATTTT	CASSFGLQDSNQPQHF
NA	TRBV19	13	TRBJ1-5	NA	TGTGCCAGTAAGCTGACTCGCAATCAGCCCCAGCATTTT	CASKLTRNQPQHF
TRBD1	TRBV5-1	17	TRBJ1-4	few	TGCGCCAGCAGCTTGCGCGGTCACAGGGGGAGGGACGAAAAACTGTTTTTT	CASSLRGHRGRDEKLFF
TRBD2	TRBV2	19	TRBJ2-2	NA	TGTGCCAGCAGTGGGGGGTTAGCGGGAGGGCCAATCCTCACCGGGGAGCTGTTTTTT	CASSGGLAGGPILTGELFF
TRBD1	TRBV5-5	16	TRBJ2-7	NA	TGTGCCAGCAGCGTAGTTCCGGGACAGCGGTCCCAGGGGCAGTACTTC	CASSVVPGQRSQGQYF
TRBD1	TRBV27	15	TRBJ2-5	NA	TGTGCCAGCAGTCCGCCGGGACAGGGGGGAGAGACCCAGTACTTC	CASSPPGQGGETQYF
NA	TRBV7-2	15	TRBJ2-5	NA	TGTGCCAGCAGCTTAGAGGGGTTCGGTGTAGAGACCCAGTACTTC	CASSLEGFGVETQYF
TRBD2	TRBV7-2	19	TRBJ2-3	NA	TGTGCCAGCAGCCCCGACCGCGGCTTACGACTAGCGGGAGGTGATACGCAGTATTTT	CASSPDRGLRLAGGDTQYF
NA	TRBV19	14	TRBJ2-3	NA	TGTGCCAGTAGTATGGGGGGTTCTGCAGATACGCAGTATTTT	CASSMGGSADTQYF
TRBD1	TRBV7-8	15	TRBJ2-7	NA	TGTGCCAGCAGCTTACTGACAGGGGGCATCTACGAGCAGTACTTC	CASSLLTGGIYEQYF
TRBD2	TRBV11-2	16	TRBJ2-2	once	TGTGCCAGCAGCGTCCGGACTAGGGGAAACACCGGGGAGCTGTTTTTT	CASSVRTRGNTGELFF
NA	TRBV6-5	14	TRBJ2-7	NA	TGTGCCAGCAGTTATACGAAGGGAGGTTACGAGCAGTACTTC	CASSYTKGGYEQYF
TRBD1	TRBV30	17	TRBJ1-1	NA	TGTGCCTGGAGTGTATTAGGTTACCGGCAGGGGGACGGTGAAGCTTTCTTT	CAWSVLGYRQGDGEAFF
NA	TRBV27	12	TRBJ1-2	NA	TGTGCCAGCAGCCAGACTAACTATGGCTACACCTTC	CASSQTNYGYTF
TRBD2	TRBV19	16	TRBJ2-3	once	TGTGCCAGTAGTATGGTTAGCGGGGTGTGGGCAGATACGCAGTATTTT	CASSMVSGVWADTQYF
TRBD1	TRBV15	15	TRBJ2-6	few	TGTGCCACCAGTCTGACAGGGGATGGGGCCAACGGCCTGACTTTC	CATSLTGDGANGLTF
NA	TRBV19	14	TRBJ1-3	NA	TGTGCCAGCTGCAGAGGTGGCTCTGGAAACACCATATATTTT	CASCRGGSGNTIYF